The 21 T cell receptor beta chains given below trace back to one sample, sequenced in a study of T cells in tuberculosis. The method was immunoSEQ multiplex PCR; TCRdb's version includes in-frame clones alone and lacks a portion of them. The sample yields fewer than 55,000 clones, 90% to 95% seen once. As for time point: new active TB diagnosis, blood taken before or within 7 days of starting treatment. This specimen was PBMCs, taken at tuberculosis diagnosis. The receptors stem from an adult with tuberculosis.

The chain joins TRBV6-1 to TRBJ1-5; 9 positions agree with TRBD1. The CDR3 has 15 residues. V lost 3 bases and J lost 6; bases outside the gene matches: 6. Per germline, CDR1 MNHNS and CDR2 SASEGT. The DNA of the CDR3 is TGTGCCAGCAGTGATCGACAGGGGGGCAGTCAGCCCCAGCATTTT. Translated: CASSDRQGGSQPQHF.

The CDR3 is CASRSPTSISTTDTQYF. CDR3 nucleotides: TGTGCAAGTCGCTCCCCCACTAGTATCTCAACCACAGATACGCAGTATTTT. V is TRBV12-2 and J is TRBJ2-3; the table's D gene call, TRBD2, was not cross checked with the DNA. TRBV12-2 is termed a pseudogene. This CDR3 is built from 17 residues.

The chain combines TRBV7-2 with TRBJ1-6, with 8 bases aligning to TRBD1. The germline V gene encodes CDR1 SGHTA and CDR2 FQGNSA. The CDR3 is 14 residues long. V lost 3 bases, J lost 8 bases, and 3 bases stayed unmatched. CDR3 protein: CASSLGQEYSPLHF. The DNA for the CDR3 is TGTGCCAGCAGCTTGGGACAGGAGTATTCACCCCTCCACTTT.

The chain carries TRBV6-6 and TRBJ2-1; 12 positions agree with TRBD2. Germline V gene sequence: CDR1 MNHNY, CDR2 SVGAGI (reference sequence). The J segment lost 4 bases and the V segment lost 10 bases, leaving 5 bases of the junction unmatched. The CDR3 totals 14 residues. CDR3 amino acids: CATRGTSGYNEQFF. Written as DNA, the CDR3 is TGTGCCACCCGGGGGACTAGCGGGTACAATGAGCAGTTCTTC.

The rearrangement uses TRBV28 and TRBJ2-1; TRBD2 agrees at 12 bases. This CDR3 is 16 amino acids long. The germline CDR1 and CDR2 sequences are MDHEN and SYDVKM. Trimming took 8 bases from V and 8 from J; bases not matched to a gene: 13. The CDR3: CASSYLAGGLIDEQFF. Here the CDR3 DNA reads TGTGCCAGCTCCTACCTAGCGGGAGGGCTTATCGATGAGCAGTTCTTC. Combining the CDR3 with reference TRBV28 and TRBJ2-1 gives the whole variable domain DVKVTQSSRYLVKRTGEKVFLECVQDMDHENMFWYRQDPGLGLRLIYFSYDVKMKEKGDIPEGYSVSREKKERFSLILESASTNQTSMYLCASSYLAGGLIDEQFFGPGTRLTVL.

The chain carries TRBV10-3 and TRBJ2-2, with 7 nucleotides matching TRBD2. Per the germline V gene, CDR1 is ENHRY and CDR2 is SYGVKD. This CDR3 region has 16 residues. Trimming at V came to 2 bases and at J to 2 bases, leaving 5 bases not matched to a gene. Here the CDR3 DNA reads TGTGCCATCAGTGAGCCTAGCGGAGCTAACACCGGGGAGCTGTTTTTT. Translated, it gives CAISEPSGANTGELFF.

V is TRBV27 and J is TRBJ2-2; 11 bases agree with TRBD1. CDR1 and CDR2 from the germline V gene are MNHEY and SMNVEV (reference sequence). The CDR3 is 15 residues long. V lost 5 bases to trimming and J lost 6 bases; unmatched junction nucleotides: 5. The DNA for the CDR3 is TGTGCCAGCAGTCGAGGGACAGGGGGGGCCGGGGAGCTGTTTTTT. It yields the protein CASSRGTGGAGELFF.

The CDR3: CASADGGAYYGYTF. The CDR3 bases are TGTGCCAGCGCCGATGGGGGGGCGTACTATGGCTACACCTTC. V usage is TRBV6-5 and J usage is TRBJ1-2; tentatively, D is TRBD1 (6 bases). Germline values: CDR1 MNHEY, CDR2 SVGAGI. The CDR3 is 14 amino acids. Trimming pared 8 bases from V and 3 bases from J, leaving 16 bases between.

The V gene is TRBV7-2, the J gene TRBJ1-2; no definite D call. The germline gives CDR1 SGHTA, CDR2 FQGNSA. CDR3 size: 18 residues. Trimming removed 5 bases at V and 0 bases at J, with 22 bases between. CDR3 sequence reads: CASSPRPLGTNTNYGYTF. The CDR3 bases are TGTGCCAGCAGCCCCAGACCCCTAGGTACGAATACTAACTATGGCTACACCTTC.

This clone was seen a single time. V gene TRBV10-2 combines with J gene TRBJ2-3, with 8 bases fitting TRBD2. The CDR3 extends over 16 amino acids. The V and J ends lost 5 bases and 0 bases, in that order; junction bases with no gene match: 7. CDR1 is WSHSY and CDR2 is SAAADI in the germline V gene. This CDR3 is CASSPLAGLSTDTQYF. CDR3 coding DNA: TGCGCCAGCAGTCCTTTAGCGGGACTTAGCACAGATACGCAGTATTTT.

This chain joins TRBV7-2 and TRBJ2-3, with TRBD1 matching over 9 bases. Germline lookup yields CDR1 SGHTA and CDR2 FQGNSA. Germline trimming cut 5 bases from V and 3 bases from J; bases unmatched to any gene: 6. The CDR3 length is 15 residues. The CDR3 region has the DNA TGTGCCAGCAGCAAACCGGGACAGGGTACAGATACGCAGTATTTT. It codes for CASSKPGQGTDTQYF.

This sequence joins TRBV7-2 and TRBJ2-2; no clear D gene. The CDR3 has 13 amino acids. The germline V gene encodes CDR1 SGHTA and CDR2 FQGNSA. V was cut by 8 bases and J by 7 bases, with 14 bases left in between. The CDR3 DNA is TGTGCCAGCGCCGGTTCATTCGGCGGGGAGCTGTTTTTT. Amino acids: CASAGSFGGELFF.

The chain has TRBV9 and TRBJ2-7; 9 nucleotides align to TRBD1. Germline CDR1 reads SGDLS; CDR2 reads YYNGEE. With V trimmed by 3 bases and J by 0 bases, 10 bases remained unmatched. The CDR3 loop spans 17 amino acids. The CDR3 coding sequence is TGTGCCAGCAGCGACACCGGGACAGGGCCCCCCTCCTACGAGCAGTACTTC. This gives the protein CASSDTGTGPPSYEQYF.

The V and J genes are TRBV5-8 and TRBJ2-2; TRBD1 is a possible D gene (6 bases). The ends were cut back, 0 bases at V and 5 bases at J, with 8 bases in the middle. The CDR3 runs to 14 residues. Germline V CDR1 and CDR2: SGHTS, YDEGEE. In nucleotides, the CDR3 is TGTGCCAGCAGCTTGGGGACAGCAACCGGGGAGCTGTTTTTT. Translating it yields CASSLGTATGELFF.

This chain links TRBV7-2 with TRBJ2-7, with 7 nucleotides matching TRBD2. V lost 0 bases, J lost 7 bases, and 6 bases stayed unmatched. Germline CDR1 is SGHTA and CDR2 is FQGNSA. This CDR3 is built from 14 residues. The CDR3 nucleotides are TGTGCCAGCAGCTTAGCACCGGCTAGCGGAGAGCAGTACTTC. Amino acids: CASSLAPASGEQYF.

This chain joins TRBV10-1 and TRBJ2-1, with TRBD2 as a possible D gene (6 bases). Germline V CDR1 and CDR2: WNHNN, SYGVQD (reference sequence). The V gene lost 6 bases and the J gene lost 4 bases, with 25 bases spanning the gap. There are 18 residues in the CDR3. The chain's CDR3 is CASSKSPRLGHQYNEQFF. The CDR3 DNA follows: TGCGCCAGCAGCAAATCCCCGAGACTAGGGCACCAGTACAATGAGCAGTTCTTC.

The rearrangement links TRBV27 to TRBJ1-3; D perhaps matches TRBD1 (5 bases). The length of the CDR3 is 14 residues. Trimming took 7 bases from V and 11 from J, leaving 21 bases between them. Germline loops: CDR1 MNHEY, CDR2 SMNVEV (reference sequence). CDR3 residues: CASKSGRASEPIYF. The CDR3 DNA is TGTGCCAGCAAGAGTGGCAGGGCGTCCGAACCCATATATTTT.

The chain links TRBV27 to TRBJ2-2; 8 nucleotides agree with TRBD2. The CDR3 spans 15 residues. Germline values: CDR1 MNHEY, CDR2 SMNVEV (reference sequence). V was clipped by 8 bases and J by 5 bases; unmatched bases: 10. The CDR3 loop is CASLGLAGGTGELFF. CDR3 nucleotide sequence: TGTGCCAGCCTTGGTCTAGCGGGCGGGACCGGGGAGCTGTTTTTT.

This chain joins TRBV19 and TRBJ2-7; TRBD1 matches 8 bases. There are 15 residues in the CDR3. The germline gives CDR1 LNHDA, CDR2 SQIVND (reference sequence). After removal of 4 bases from V and 3 bases from J, the junction contained 8 bases not matched to a gene. The CDR3 bases are TGTGCCAGTAGTACGACCCGGGACAGGATCTACGAGCAGTACTTC. Residues: CASSTTRDRIYEQYF.

CDR3 in DNA: TGCGCCAGCAGTCGTAGAAGACAGGGAAGGAATCAGCCCCAGCATTTT. It is translated as CASSRRRQGRNQPQHF. The genes are TRBV5-1 and TRBJ1-5; 7 nucleotides match TRBD1. The CDR3 is made up of 16 amino acids. J was trimmed by 4 bases and V by 5 bases; bases with no gene match: 12. From germline, CDR1 is SGHRS and CDR2 YFSETQ.

V usage is TRBV20-1 and J usage is TRBJ1-2, with D perhaps matching TRBD1 (5 bases). CDR3 length: 11 residues. V dropped 0 bases and J dropped 7 bases, with 6 bases sitting between them. CDR1 DFQATT and CDR2 SNEGSKA come from the germline V gene (reference sequence). Here the CDR3 reads CSAREQVGYTF. CDR3 bases: TGCAGTGCTAGAGAACAGGTTGGCTACACCTTC.